A selection of T cell receptor beta chains follows, all from one sample in a study of human T cells and chemical hapten exposure. TCRdb redid the calling of the RACE reads with MiXCR, one entry per CDR3 protein. The table lists 200,000 to 300,000 distinct CDR3 sequences, about 8.6% of them singletons. The source material was whole blood, sampled in connection with sensitization to the hapten diphenylcyclopropenone (DPC). The source of these receptors is a woman in her forties with alopecia areata. Some clones in this sample may be carry-over from other donors' samples. CDR3s include the opening cysteine and the closing phenylalanine or tryptophan. Fields, in order: J gene, V gene, clone size, D gene, CDR3 protein, CDR3 DNA. The D gene is left open where the match is weak. Rows may omit the clone size; those that give it use once, few, many or a size class.

>TRBJ2-2|TRBV27|NA|NA
CASRTTNTGELFF
TGTGCCAGCAGGACCACGAACACCGGGGAGCTGTTTTTT
>TRBJ2-7|TRBV9|few|NA
CASSVSFQGQDEQYF
TGTGCCAGCAGCGTAAGTTTCCAAGGCCAGGACGAGCAGTACTTC
>TRBJ2-3|TRBV12-3/TRBV12-4|NA|NA
CASSPLGNTQYF
TGTGCCAGCAGTCCCTTGGGGAATACGCAGTATTTT
>TRBJ2-1|TRBV4-2|few|NA
CASSGGSNEQFF
TGTGCCAGCAGTGGCGGATCAAATGAGCAGTTCTTC
>TRBJ2-1|TRBV7-2|many|NA
CASSYTLGFSSYNEQFF
TGTGCCAGCAGCTATACTCTAGGCTTCAGCTCCTACAATGAGCAGTTCTTC
>TRBJ2-7|TRBV9|NA|NA
CASSPSAHSYEQYF
TGTGCCAGCAGCCCTAGCGCCCACTCCTACGAGCAGTACTTC
>TRBJ2-1|TRBV7-2|NA|TRBD2
CASSLGGTRVRNEQFF
TGTGCCAGCAGCTTAGGCGGGACTAGAGTCCGCAATGAGCAGTTCTTC
>TRBJ2-3|TRBV20-1|NA|NA
CRGGPSTDTQYF
TGCAGGGGGGGACCAAGCACAGATACGCAGTATTTT
>TRBJ2-3|TRBV18|NA|NA
CASSLVTYTQYF
TGTGCCAGCTCACTGGTGACGTATACGCAGTATTTT
>TRBJ2-1|TRBV5-1|NA|NA
CASSLATWAGTNEQFF
TGCGCCAGCAGCTTGGCGACTTGGGCAGGGACCAATGAGCAGTTCTTC
>TRBJ2-7|TRBV2|NA|NA
CASSVNTQGEQYF
TGTGCCAGCAGTGTTAACACCCAGGGCGAGCAGTACTTC
>TRBJ1-4|TRBV11-2|many|TRBD1
CASSSMGTGNEKLFF
TGTGCCAGCAGCTCCATGGGGACAGGGAATGAAAAACTGTTTTTT
>TRBJ1-2|TRBV12-3/TRBV12-4|few|NA
CASSLGGPYGYTF
TGTGCCAGCAGTTTAGGAGGGCCCTATGGCTACACCTTC
>TRBJ2-4|TRBV24-1|NA|NA
CATSDPGVGIQYF
TGTGCCACCAGTGATCCAGGGGTTGGCATTCAGTACTTC
>TRBJ2-7|TRBV6-5|NA|NA
CASSYEGRRAYEQYF
TGTGCCAGCAGTTACGAAGGGCGCAGAGCCTACGAGCAGTACTTC
>TRBJ2-1|TRBV9|NA|TRBD2
CASSVGGSSGLNEQFF
TGTGCCAGCAGCGTAGGCGGTTCTAGCGGCCTCAATGAGCAGTTCTTC
>TRBJ2-3|TRBV29-1|once|NA
CSVKQGSDTQYF
TGCAGCGTGAAACAGGGATCAGATACGCAGTATTTT
>TRBJ2-1|TRBV29-1|few|NA
CSVEGYHEQFF
TGCAGCGTTGAAGGATATCATGAGCAGTTCTTC
>TRBJ2-3|TRBV7-9|many|TRBD1
CASSAGDRFTDTQYF
TGTGCCAGCAGCGCAGGGGACAGATTCACAGATACGCAGTATTTT
>TRBJ2-5|TRBV11-2|NA|NA
CASSRWGETQYF
TGTGCCAGCAGCCGGTGGGGGGAGACCCAGTACTTC
>TRBJ2-3|TRBV12-3/TRBV12-4|few|NA
CASSFRGVTDTQYF
TGTGCCAGCAGTTTCCGCGGGGTCACAGATACGCAGTATTTT
>TRBJ2-1|TRBV19|few|TRBD2
CASSMGGSNEQFF
TGTGCCAGTAGTATGGGCGGGAGCAATGAGCAGTTCTTC
>TRBJ1-3|TRBV20-1|few|NA
CSASDSKKGNTIYF
TGCAGTGCTAGCGACTCAAAAAAGGGAAACACCATATATTTT
>TRBJ2-2|TRBV12-3/TRBV12-4|many|NA
CASSFLGTAGELFF
TGTGCCAGCAGTTTTCTGGGGACCGCCGGGGAGCTGTTTTTT
>TRBJ2-4|TRBV28|NA|NA
CASSTYLEAKNIQYF
TGTGCCAGCAGTACCTACCTTGAAGCCAAAAACATTCAGTACTTC
>TRBJ2-7|TRBV20-1|NA|TRBD1
CSATGTEYYEQYF
TGCAGTGCCACCGGGACAGAATACTACGAGCAGTACTTC
>TRBJ2-3|TRBV27|NA|NA
CASSGQGTQYF
TGTGCCAGCAGCGGTCAGGGTACGCAGTATTTT
>TRBJ2-3|TRBV12-3/TRBV12-4|NA|TRBD2
CASSLSGTSGRDTQYF
TGTGCCAGCAGTCTCTCTGGGACTAGCGGGAGGGATACGCAGTATTTT